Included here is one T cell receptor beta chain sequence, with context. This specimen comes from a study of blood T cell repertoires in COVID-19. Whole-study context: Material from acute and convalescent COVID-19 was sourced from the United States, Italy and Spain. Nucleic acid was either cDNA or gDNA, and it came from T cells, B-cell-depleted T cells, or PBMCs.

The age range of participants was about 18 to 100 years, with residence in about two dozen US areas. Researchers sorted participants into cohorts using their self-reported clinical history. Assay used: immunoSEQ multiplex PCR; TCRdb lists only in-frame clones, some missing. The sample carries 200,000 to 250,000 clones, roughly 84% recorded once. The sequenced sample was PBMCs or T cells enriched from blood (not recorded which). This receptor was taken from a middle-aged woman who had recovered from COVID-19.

In DNA, the CDR3 is TGTGCCAGCAGCTCCAGGGGGCCCCTGGACTATGGCTACACCTTC. Protein: CASSSRGPLDYGYTF. V gene TRBV13 combines with J gene TRBJ1-2; 8 positions match TRBD1. Unmatched junction bases numbered 7, after V lost 4 bases and J lost 3 bases. Germline-derived CDR1 and CDR2 are PRHDT and FYEKMQ (reference sequence). The CDR3 extends over 15 amino acids.